The clone carrying this T cell receptor beta chain appeared a few times. Its antigen is unknown. From the RT-PCR reads, TCRdb called clonotypes with MiXCR, one entry per CDR3 protein. The table has 750,000 to 850,000 distinct CDR3 sequences, 18% seen once. The sample belongs to a study of response to subunit inactivated influenza vaccine. Germline V lookup: CDR1 LNHDA, CDR2 SQIVND (reference sequence). Trimming took off 7 bases at V and 3 bases at J, with 16 bases between the two ends. CDR3 length equals 15 residues. General study points: After each seasonal influenza vaccination, few new T cells are recruited, the authors suggested.

Material: PBMCs from blood, obtained approximately 5 days after vaccination. J is TRBJ2-1 and V is TRBV19, with D possibly TRBD1 on 6 matching bases. The origin of this receptor is a man aged 45 to 65 who received an inactivated influenza vaccine. The CDR3 sequence: CASKQGSLVYNEQFF. The CDR3 nucleotides read TGTGCCAGTAAACAGGGATCCCTGGTCTACAATGAGCAGTTCTTC.